This TCR beta chain was sequenced during a study of blood T cell repertoires in COVID-19. The wider study: T cells, B-cell-depleted T cells, or PBMCs supplied cDNA or gDNA.

This CDR3 is built from 13 residues. Germline V gives CDR1 GTSNPN, CDR2 SVGIG (reference sequence). Trimming cost V 3 bases and J 4 bases, with 13 bases left between them. Per the authors' pipeline: Estimates of nucleated cell counts were drawn from the amplification of reference gene primers. The repertoire was sequenced with immunoSEQ multiplex PCR; TCRdb's copy has only in-frame clones and lacks some. V and J calls plus clone size are reproduced from that table; the DNA served to infer D and trimming. The sample holds 200,000 or so clones, over 60% seen once. The specimen sequenced was peripheral blood. The receptor comes from a woman in her sixties or seventies with acute or convalescent COVID-19. The chain links TRBV30 to TRBJ2-7; TRBD1 might be the D (7 bases). CDR3 in amino acids: CAWRQPGGYEQYF. The CDR3 DNA is TGTGCCTGGAGGCAACCAGGGGGGTACGAGCAGTACTTC.